This T cell receptor (beta chain) was identified in a study of blood T cell repertoires in COVID-19. Sequencing used immunoSEQ multiplex PCR; TCRdb keeps in-frame clones, though not all of them. The sample consists of 150,000 or so clones, 75% to 90% of them appearing once. Germline assignment: CDR1 SNHLY and CDR2 FYNNEI. The CDR3 length is 14 residues. The V end was cut by 5 bases, the J end by 6 bases, with 14 bases between. This chain connects TRBV2 to TRBJ2-1; possibly TRBD1 for D (5 bases). This receptor was obtained from a man aged 70-80 years who had been exposed to COVID-19. The source material was PBMCs or T cells enriched from blood (not recorded which). CDR3 DNA: TGTGCCAGCAGTTCAACAGGACACTTCAATGAGCAGTTCTTC. Protein product: CASSSTGHFNEQFF.